The 20 T cell receptor beta chains listed next were all sequenced from one sample in a study of T-cell memory formation after mild COVID-19. TCRdb fed the 5' RACE reads into MiXCR, producing one record per CDR3 protein. The sample records 200,000 to 250,000 distinct CDR3 sequences, around 17% being singletons. The sample comprised PBMCs or a T cell subset sorted from them (not recorded which). Every receptor here comes from a man younger than 35 who had mild COVID-19 (a few samples of this study predate the infection). Cell type and time point are not known.

The J gene is TRBJ1-2, the V gene TRBV7-2, with TRBD1 as a possible D gene (5 bases). The CDR3 contains 13 residues. The V and J ends lost 2 bases and 8 bases respectively, with 12 bases between them. CDR1 is SGHTA, CDR2 FQGNSA, per germline. CDR3 residues: CASSLRGRRGYTF. The CDR3 DNA reads as TGTGCCAGCAGCTTACGGGGGAGGAGGGGCTACACCTTC.

V is TRBV11-2 and J is TRBJ2-3; D gene ambiguous. The CDR3 length is 14 residues. With 3 bases removed from V and 0 bases from J, the gap between germline ends came to 7 bases. Germline V lookup: CDR1 SGHAT, CDR2 FQNNGV. Written as DNA, the CDR3 is TGTGCCAGCAGCTTCCACTCTAGCACAGATACGCAGTATTTT. It specifies CASSFHSSTDTQYF.

CDR3 nucleotide sequence: TGCGCCAGCAGCTCGGGCCGGGACAGCGTTAATGAGCAGTTCTTC. Its translation is CASSSGRDSVNEQFF. The chain has TRBV5-1 and TRBJ2-1; 7 nucleotides agree with TRBD1. Germline V gene sequence: CDR1 SGHRS, CDR2 YFSETQ. The CDR3 totals 15 residues. V shed 3 bases and J 7 bases; nucleotides not matched to a gene: 10.

The chain is built from TRBV4-3 and TRBJ1-4; no clear D. The ends were cut back, 3 bases at V and 8 bases at J, with 13 bases in the middle. The germline gives CDR1 LGHNA, CDR2 YSLEER. The CDR3 is made up of 14 amino acids. Here the CDR3 DNA reads TGCGCCAGCAGCCAGGAGAGTGCACAGGAAAAACTGTTTTTT. This encodes CASSQESAQEKLFF.

The chain has TRBV4-3 and TRBJ2-1; TRBD2 matches at 12 bases. The CDR3 totals 17 residues. Germline V CDR1 and CDR2: LGHNA, YSLEER. With V trimmed by 1 base and J by 8 bases, 9 bases remained unmatched. The chain's CDR3 is CASSQGYSSGGAHEQFF. CDR3 nucleotide sequence: TGCGCCAGCAGCCAAGGATATTCTAGCGGGGGGGCGCATGAGCAGTTCTTC.

The chain recombines TRBV5-1 with TRBJ1-2; 8 bases match TRBD1. Germline lookup yields CDR1 SGHRS and CDR2 YFSETQ. The CDR3 contains 15 residues. J lost 8 bases, V lost 4 bases, and 13 bases had no gene match. Written as DNA, the CDR3 is TGCGCCAGCAGCCCCTCGGGACAGGAGGGACTGGGCTACACCTTC. Translated: CASSPSGQEGLGYTF.

The CDR3 DNA reads TGTGCCAGCAGCTTAGCGCGGGACAGGAACTATGGCTACACCTTC. Translated: CASSLARDRNYGYTF. V usage is TRBV7-2 and J usage is TRBJ1-2; 8 positions agree with TRBD1. The CDR3 contains 15 residues. Per germline, CDR1 SGHTA and CDR2 FQGNSA. The V segment lost 0 bases and the J segment 2 bases; nucleotides outside the gene matches: 2.

Only a few counts were recorded for this clonotype. This chain uses TRBV7-9 with TRBJ1-1; D is possibly TRBD1 (6 bases). Germline loops: CDR1 SEHNR, CDR2 FQNEAQ (reference sequence). V shed 6 bases and J shed 4 bases, with 12 bases lying between them. The CDR3 runs 13 residues. The CDR3 here is CASSFARGTEAFF. The CDR3 DNA sequence: TGTGCCAGCAGTTTCGCCAGGGGCACTGAAGCTTTCTTT. Filled out from reference TRBV7-9 and TRBJ1-1, the complete variable domain reads DTGVSQNPRHKITKRGQNVTFRCDPISEHNRLYWYRQTLGQGPEFLTYFQNEAQLEKSRLLSDRFSAERPKGSFSTLEIQRTEQGDSAMYLCASSFARGTEAFFGQGTRLTVV.

V gene TRBV5-1 combines with J gene TRBJ2-7; 11 nucleotides align to TRBD1. This CDR3 comprises 15 residues. The germline V gene has CDR1 SGHRS and CDR2 YFSETQ. J gave up 7 bases and V 0 bases, and 6 bases lay outside the gene matches. DNA of the CDR3: TGCGCCAGCAGCTTGGATGGACAGGGGGCGAGAGAGCAGTACTTC. It is translated as CASSLDGQGAREQYF. Together with reference TRBV5-1 and TRBJ2-7, the CDR3 gives the full variable domain: KAGVTQTPRYLIKTRGQQVTLSCSPISGHRSVSWYQQTPGQGLQFLFEYFSETQRNKGNFPGRFSGRQFSNSRSEMNVSTLELGDSALYLCASSLDGQGAREQYFGPGTRLTVT.

This clonotype was picked up a small number of times. This sequence joins TRBV28 and TRBJ2-7; 9 positions match TRBD1. V was clipped by 9 bases and J by 4 bases; unmatched bases: 7. The CDR3 has 13 residues. Germline V gene sequence: CDR1 MDHEN, CDR2 SYDVKM. DNA for the CDR3: TGTGCCAGTCCCGGGGACAGGGATTACGAGCAGTACGTC. It encodes CASPGDRDYEQYV.

The rearrangement joins TRBV7-2 to TRBJ2-5; D possibly matches TRBD1 or TRBD2 (5 bases each). The V and J ends lost 4 bases and 14 bases respectively, with 17 bases between them. The germline gives CDR1 SGHTA, CDR2 FQGNSA. The CDR3 runs 12 residues. The CDR3 region has the DNA TGTGCCAGCAGCTCCAACCCGGGACCAGAATACTTC. Protein product: CASSSNPGPEYF.

In this sample, this clonotype turned up a few times. V gene TRBV2 combines with J gene TRBJ2-5; 7 bases match TRBD1. J was trimmed by 1 base and V by 8 bases; bases with no gene match: 1. Germline loops: CDR1 SNHLY, CDR2 FYNNEI. The length of the CDR3 is 12 residues. CDR3 nucleotide sequence: TGTGCCAGCGACAGGGTCCAAGAGACCCAGTACTTC. Its protein is CASDRVQETQYF.

This clonotype has more than one count but fewer than ten. The chain joins TRBV18 to TRBJ1-2; D unclear. Trimming stripped 0 bases from V and 6 bases from J, with 11 bases between. The CDR3 runs to 14 residues. Germline V gene data show CDR1 as KGHSH and CDR2 as LQKENI. The CDR3 bases are TGTGCCAGCTCACCACCGGTCATCGGCCATGGCTACACCTTC. Translated: CASSPPVIGHGYTF.

This clonotype was counted between two and nine times. J is TRBJ2-2 and V is TRBV12-3 or TRBV12-4, with 15 bases lining up with TRBD2. V was pared by 4 bases and J by 1 base, with 1 base of the junction left unmatched. CDR3 length: 17 amino acids. This CDR3 is CASSSGLAGGNTGELFF. CDR3 nucleotide sequence: TGTGCCAGCAGTTCGGGACTAGCGGGGGGGAACACCGGGGAGCTGTTTTTT.

This clonotype was observed a few times. The chain employs TRBV15 and TRBJ2-7; D uncertain. Trimming removed 5 bases from V and 5 bases from J, with 13 bases in between. CDR3 length: 13 residues. The V gene's germline CDR1 is LNHNV and CDR2 YYDKDF (reference sequence). The CDR3 spells CATSRLAGHEQYV. In DNA form, the CDR3 reads TGTGCCACCAGCCGACTTGCTGGCCACGAGCAGTACGTC.

This clonotype came up a few times. This CDR3 reads CASSFSGGGSDTQYF. The CDR3 DNA reads TGTGCCAGCAGCTTCTCCGGCGGGGGTTCAGATACGCAGTATTTT. This chain connects TRBV5-6 to TRBJ2-3; 7 nucleotides align to TRBD2. Trimming cost V 2 bases and J 4 bases; bases outside gene matches: 7. Germline lookup yields CDR1 SGHDT and CDR2 YYEEEE. The CDR3 loop spans 15 amino acids.

This clonotype occurred many times. The V call is TRBV5-1, the J call TRBJ2-6; D might be TRBD2 (6 bases). The germline V and J ends were trimmed by 2 bases and 0 bases, with 15 bases remaining between them. The germline V gene has CDR1 SGHRS and CDR2 YFSETQ. This CDR3 has 18 residues. CDR3 region: CASSFIAGAGSGANVLTF. CDR3 bases: TGCGCCAGCAGCTTCATCGCCGGAGCGGGCTCTGGGGCCAACGTCCTGACTTTC.

Many counts were recorded for this clonotype. The chain couples TRBV12-3 or TRBV12-4 to TRBJ2-5, with a possible D match to TRBD2 (5 bases). Trimming took 8 bases from V and 2 from J, leaving 6 bases between them. The CDR3 sequence is 11 residues long. In DNA, the CDR3 is TGTGCCAGCGGAGGACAAGAGACCCAGTACTTC. Translated: CASGGQETQYF.

In this sample, this clonotype turned up many times. Here the CDR3 reads CASSGLVTTDTQYF. CDR3 sequence (DNA): TGTGCCAGCAGTGGTCTAGTTACCACAGATACGCAGTATTTT. The chain employs TRBV2 and TRBJ2-3; no reliable D call. From germline, CDR1 is SNHLY and CDR2 FYNNEI. V was shortened by 4 bases and J by 2 bases, with 10 bases between the two germline ends. The CDR3 covers 14 residues.

This clonotype has just a few counts. V and J are TRBV6-5 and TRBJ1-5; no clear D gene. The CDR3 is 14 amino acids. V shed 5 bases and J shed 6 bases, with 14 bases lying between them. Germline V gives CDR1 MNHEY, CDR2 SVGAGI. CDR3: CASSALGKTQPQHF. The CDR3 DNA sequence: TGTGCCAGCAGTGCCCTCGGGAAGACTCAGCCCCAGCATTTT.